This TCR beta chain was recorded in a study of T cells in Graves' hyperthyroidism and ophthalmopathy. Whole-study findings and limits: Ophthalmopathy could be told apart from stable hyperthyroidism with a 13 V-J model. Prediction of ophthalmopathy progression came a median approximately 6 months pre-onset.

The TCR beta CDR3 regions underwent amplification using RNA transcripts as the source. RT-PCR in the first round (using the HTBI primer set) targeted the TCR CDR3. TCRdb fed the multiplex PCR reads into MiXCR, producing one record per CDR3 protein. The sample has under 650,000 distinct CDR3 sequences; roughly 17% are singletons. Uncontrolled infection, other autoimmune disease, pregnancy and lactation each barred patients from inclusion. PBMCs came from 10 ml fresh peripheral blood. This clonotype was observed many times. The antigen is unknown. Trimming removed 2 bases at V and 8 bases at J, with 10 bases between. Germline assignment: CDR1 LGHDT and CDR2 YNNKEL (reference sequence). The CDR3 loop spans 13 amino acids.

The sample was blood. The gene calls are TRBV3-1 and TRBJ2-1; D perhaps matches TRBD2 (6 bases). The clonotype originates from a woman aged 30 to 39 with Graves' hyperthyroidism. Here the CDR3 reads CASSQYRRDEQFF. CDR3 coding DNA: TGTGCCAGCAGCCAATATAGGAGGGATGAGCAGTTCTTC.